These T cell receptor beta chains were read from a single sample in a study of cytomegalovirus exposure and HLA in healthy donors. The repertoire was sequenced with immunoSEQ multiplex PCR; TCRdb's copy has only in-frame clones and lacks some. The sample holds about 82,000 clones; roughly 80% are singletons and the top ten take 13%. Material for sequencing was PBMCs. The receptors were sampled from a human donor in good health. The CDR3 runs from the conserved cysteine through the conserved F or W. A D gene is named only where the DNA matches it firmly. Expanded clones get a size class; other rows say once, few or many, or leave the size out.

v_call	d_call	clone_size	j_call	cdr3_aa	cdr3_nt
TRBV11-1	-	-	TRBJ1-1	CASSLGSAEAFF	TGTGCCAGCAGCTTAGGGAGCGCTGAAGCTTTCTTT
TRBV11-3	-	few	TRBJ2-7	CASSPTGGQSYEQYF	TGTGCCAGCAGCCCCACCGGCGGACAGTCCTACGAGCAGTACTTC
TRBV2	-	-	TRBJ1-1	CASRNSCEAFF	TGTGCCAGCAGGAACAGTTGTGAAGCTTTCTTT
TRBV14	-	-	TRBJ1-2	CASSQGARYGYTF	TGTGCCAGCAGCCAGGGGGCGAGGTATGGCTACACCTTC
TRBV20-1	-	-	TRBJ1-1	CSARANTEAFF	TGCAGTGCTAGGGCGAACACTGAAGCTTTCTTT
TRBV10-3	TRBD1	medium-sized	TRBJ1-2	CAISGRQGASGYTF	TGTGCCATCAGTGGAAGACAGGGGGCGAGTGGCTACACCTTC
TRBV7-8	-	-	TRBJ1-2	CASSLNLPSVGIYTF	TGTGCCAGCAGCTTAAATCTGCCGTCGGTCGGGATCTACACCTTC
TRBV27	-	-	TRBJ2-7	CASSLRGLTSYEQYF	TGTGCCAGCAGTTTACGGGGTCTCACTTCCTACGAGCAGTACTTC
TRBV6-1	-	-	TRBJ1-1	CASARGWSTEAFF	TGTGCCAGCGCCCGGGGGTGGAGCACTGAAGCTTTCTTT
TRBV5-8	-	-	TRBJ1-1	CASSLEDSWTEAFF	TGTGCCAGCAGCTTGGAGGACAGTTGGACTGAAGCTTTCTTT
TRBV2	-	few	TRBJ2-1	CASSELRGYNEQFF	TGTGCCAGCAGTGAATTGCGAGGGTACAATGAGCAGTTCTTC
TRBV9	-	-	TRBJ1-2	CASSVEGGFNYGYTF	TGTGCCAGCAGCGTAGAGGGAGGGTTTAACTATGGCTACACCTTC
TRBV7-2	TRBD2	-	TRBJ2-7	CASSLMIIGGGTNEQYF	TGTGCCAGCAGCTTAATGATAATCGGCGGGGGGACCAACGAGCAGTACTTC
TRBV5-1	TRBD1	-	TRBJ1-1	CASSLATGAGTEAFF	TGCGCCAGCAGCTTGGCCACAGGGGCGGGAACTGAAGCTTTCTTT
TRBV6-6	-	-	TRBJ1-5	CASSYSNRGQPQHF	TGTGCCAGCAGTTACTCGAATCGGGGGCAGCCCCAGCATTTT
TRBV28	TRBD1	-	TRBJ1-4	CASSPRTGAYEKLFF	TGTGCCAGCAGTCCTCGGACAGGGGCTTATGAAAAACTGTTTTTT
TRBV10-3	TRBD1	many	TRBJ2-3	CAISAPGQSTDTQYF	TGTGCCATCAGCGCCCCGGGACAGAGCACAGATACGCAGTATTTT
TRBV25-1	-	once	TRBJ2-3	CASSAFRGRGTDTQYF	TGTGCCAGCAGTGCCTTCAGGGGTCGCGGCACAGATACGCAGTATTTT
TRBV7-7	-	-	TRBJ2-7	CASSLAQRAYEQYF	TGTGCCAGCAGCTTAGCGCAGCGAGCCTACGAGCAGTACTTC
TRBV18	TRBD1	-	TRBJ1-2	CASSPRTGRDYGYTF	TGTGCCAGCTCACCACGGACAGGGAGGGACTATGGCTACACCTTC
TRBV27	TRBD1	-	TRBJ2-2	CASSWTGARTGELFF	TGTGCCAGCAGTTGGACAGGGGCCCGTACCGGGGAGCTGTTTTTT
TRBV7-9	-	-	TRBJ2-2	CASSSDTGELFF	TGTGCCAGCAGCTCTGACACCGGGGAGCTGTTTTTT
TRBV29-1	TRBD2	-	TRBJ2-7	CSVEAGTSGIYEQYF	TGCAGCGTCGAAGCTGGGACTAGCGGTATCTACGAGCAGTACTTC
TRBV10-1	-	few	TRBJ1-1	CASSGGERQEDSEAFF	TGCGCCAGCAGTGGAGGCGAAAGGCAGGAGGATTCTGAAGCTTTCTTT
TRBV10-1	-	few	TRBJ1-1	CASSEFVRMNTEAFF	TGCGCCAGCAGTGAGTTTGTGAGAATGAACACTGAAGCTTTCTTT
TRBV7-2	TRBD1	-	TRBJ1-2	CASSWEGQGAEGYTF	TGTGCCAGCAGCTGGGAAGGACAGGGGGCTGAGGGCTACACCTTC
TRBV2	TRBD1	once	TRBJ1-4	CASSGQGGQLTNEKLFF	TGTGCCAGCAGTGGACAGGGTGGGCAACTAACTAATGAAAAACTGTTTTTT
TRBV5-6	-	-	TRBJ2-6	CASSLYMGGNSGANVLTF	TGTGCCAGCAGCTTATACATGGGCGGGAACTCTGGGGCCAACGTCCTGACTTTC